This is a list of T cell receptor beta chains from one sample in a study of T cells in Graves' hyperthyroidism and ophthalmopathy. TCRdb redid the calling of the multiplex PCR reads with MiXCR, one entry per CDR3 protein. The table has about 640,000 distinct CDR3 sequences, roughly 20% seen once. The sequenced material came from blood. Source of these receptors: a young man with Graves' ophthalmopathy. Both conserved end residues are part of each CDR3. A D gene is named only where the DNA matches it firmly. Clone size is stated in some rows and not others, as once, few, many or a class when expanded.

d_call,v_call,clone_size,j_call,cdr3_nt,cdr3_aa
-,TRBV20-1,-,TRBJ2-7,TGCAGTGCACAAATCCGGGACCCAGCGGGCGAGCAGTACTTC,CSAQIRDPAGEQYF
-,TRBV20-1,many,TRBJ2-7,TGCAGTGCTAAAGCTGCTGGTAGCTACGAGCAGTACTTC,CSAKAAGSYEQYF
-,TRBV11-2,many,TRBJ2-2,TGTGCCAGCAGCTTAGATTGGACCGGGGAGCTGTTTTTT,CASSLDWTGELFF
TRBD2,TRBV29-1,-,TRBJ2-1,TGCAGCGGGGGACTAGCGGGATTAAATGAGCAGTTCTTC,CSGGLAGLNEQFF
TRBD1,TRBV6-2/TRBV6-3,-,TRBJ1-2,TGTGCCAGCAGTAAAGGGACAGGGGATTCGGGGGGCTACACCTTC,CASSKGTGDSGGYTF
-,TRBV20-1,many,TRBJ2-1,TGCAGTGCTAGAGGTCGTAACAATGAGCAGTTCTTC,CSARGRNNEQFF
TRBD1,TRBV12-3/TRBV12-4,many,TRBJ1-4,TGTGCCAGCAGATCCGACAGGGACAGAGTGGAAAAACTGTTTTTT,CASRSDRDRVEKLFF
TRBD2,TRBV4-3,-,TRBJ2-5,TGCGCCAGCAGCCAAGATCCCGGGAGGGCCCTCGAGACCCAGTACTTC,CASSQDPGRALETQYF
TRBD1,TRBV14,-,TRBJ2-7,TGTGCCAGCAGCCAAGCATGGACAGGGAACTACGAGCAGTACTTC,CASSQAWTGNYEQYF
TRBD1,TRBV3-1,-,TRBJ1-2,TGTGCCAGCAGCCTCCAGGGGGACCGGGTGAGCTACACCTTC,CASSLQGDRVSYTF
TRBD1,TRBV28,many,TRBJ1-2,TGTGCCAGCACCATTCCGGGACAGGCTCGTGGCTACACCTTC,CASTIPGQARGYTF